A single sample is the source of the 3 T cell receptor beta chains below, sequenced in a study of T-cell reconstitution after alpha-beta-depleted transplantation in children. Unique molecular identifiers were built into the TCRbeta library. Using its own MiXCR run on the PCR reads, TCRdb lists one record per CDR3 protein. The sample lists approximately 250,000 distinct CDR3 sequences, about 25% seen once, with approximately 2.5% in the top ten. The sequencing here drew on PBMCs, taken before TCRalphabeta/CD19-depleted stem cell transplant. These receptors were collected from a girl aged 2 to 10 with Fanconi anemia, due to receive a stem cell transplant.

The CDR3 region is CASRRDGSGTDTQYF. The CDR3 DNA reads as TGTGCCAGCAGAAGGGACGGGTCTGGCACAGATACGCAGTATTTT. This chain joins TRBV6-2 or TRBV6-3 and TRBJ2-3; D may be TRBD1 or TRBD2 (5 bases each). CDR1 is MNHEY and CDR2 is SVGEGT in the germline V gene. V was shortened by 6 bases and J by 1 base, with 14 bases between the two germline ends. The CDR3 is 15 amino acids.

CDR3 sequence reads: CASSSGRSYNEQFF. The CDR3 DNA follows: TGTGCCAGCAGCTCGGGCCGGTCCTACAATGAGCAGTTCTTC. The chain is built from TRBV5-5 and TRBJ2-1; no reliable D call. Germline CDR1 reads SGHKS; CDR2 reads YYEKEE (reference sequence). Trimming pared 3 bases from V and 1 base from J, leaving 8 bases between. CDR3 size: 14 residues.

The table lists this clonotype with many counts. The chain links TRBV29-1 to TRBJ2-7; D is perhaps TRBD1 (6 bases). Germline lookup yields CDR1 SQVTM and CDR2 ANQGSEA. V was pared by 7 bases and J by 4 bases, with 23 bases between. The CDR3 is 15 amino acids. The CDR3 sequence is CSALIRDTITYEQYF. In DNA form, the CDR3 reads TGCAGCGCCCTTATCCGGGACACAATAACTTACGAGCAGTACTTC.